This T cell receptor (beta chain) is drawn from a study of graft-versus-host responses after intestinal transplantation. The ends were cut back, 7 bases at V and 0 bases at J, with 13 bases in the middle. The CDR3 loop spans 15 amino acids. Germline V gene lookup returns CDR1 SGDLS and CDR2 YYNGEE. This table comes from immunoSEQ multiplex PCR, and its TCRdb copy is limited to in-frame clones, with some not included. This sample carries approximately 130,000 clones, over 85% of them seen once, and the ten largest clones take under 0.2%. To note about this clone: Antigen unknown.

The sample in question was unstimulated CD4+ T cells sorted from spleen or lymph node cells, obtained before intestinal transplant. The source of this sequence is a human donor who received an intestinal transplant. The chain employs TRBV9 and TRBJ2-2, with D possibly being TRBD1 (5 bases). The CDR3 loop is CASADRPTNTGELFF. The CDR3 DNA reads TGTGCCAGCGCTGACAGACCCACGAACACCGGGGAGCTGTTTTTT.